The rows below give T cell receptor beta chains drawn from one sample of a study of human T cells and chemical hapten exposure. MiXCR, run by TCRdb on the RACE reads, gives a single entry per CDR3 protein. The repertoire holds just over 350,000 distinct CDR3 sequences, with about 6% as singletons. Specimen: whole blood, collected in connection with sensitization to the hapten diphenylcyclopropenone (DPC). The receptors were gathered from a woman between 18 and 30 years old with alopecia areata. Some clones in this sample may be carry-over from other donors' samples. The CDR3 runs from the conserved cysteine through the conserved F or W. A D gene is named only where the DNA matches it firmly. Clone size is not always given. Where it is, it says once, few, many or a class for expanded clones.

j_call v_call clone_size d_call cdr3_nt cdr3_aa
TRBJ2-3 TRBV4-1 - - TGCGCCAGCAGCCAAGATGGGACCGCAGATACGCAGTATTTT CASSQDGTADTQYF
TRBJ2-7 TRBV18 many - TGTGCCAGCTCGTTGTTTTGGGGTTACGAGCAGTACTTC CASSLFWGYEQYF
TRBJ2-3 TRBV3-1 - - TGTGCCAGCAGCCAAGTTTGGACAGATACACAGTATTTT CASSQVWTDTQYF
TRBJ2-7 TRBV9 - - TGTGCCAGCAGCGTAGCGTCAGGGGACCATATCTACGAGCAGTACTTC CASSVASGDHIYEQYF
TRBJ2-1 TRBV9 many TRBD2 TGTGCCAGCAGCGTGGGACTAGCGGGGGGTTGGTTCTTC CASSVGLAGGWFF
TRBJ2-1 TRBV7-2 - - TGTGCCAGCAGCTTCCTCCCCGGGACAAGTGTAAAGCAGTTCTTC CASSFLPGTSVKQFF
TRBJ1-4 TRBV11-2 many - TGTGCCAGCAGCTCCGGACCGGGACCAACTAATGAAAAACTGTTTTTT CASSSGPGPTNEKLFF
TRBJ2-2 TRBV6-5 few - TGTGCCAGCAGTTACGCGGTAAACACCGGGGAGCTGTTTTTT CASSYAVNTGELFF
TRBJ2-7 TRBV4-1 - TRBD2 TGCGCCAGCAGCCAAGATGGTGCGGGACTAGCTGAGGAGCAGTACTTC CASSQDGAGLAEEQYF
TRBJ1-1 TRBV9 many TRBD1 TGTGCCAGCAGCACGATTCGCGAGGGGGCGAGTTCGATGAACACTGAAGCTTTCTTT CASSTIREGASSMNTEAFF
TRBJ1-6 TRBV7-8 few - TGTGCCAGCAGTAGCGGGGCCCTGAATTCACCCCTCCACTTT CASSSGALNSPLHF
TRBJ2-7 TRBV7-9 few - TGTGCCAGCAGCTTACGACCCGACGAGCAGTACTTC CASSLRPDEQYF
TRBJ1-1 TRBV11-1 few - TGTGCCAGCAGCTTAGCCCCGGGACTGAAGAACACTGAAGCTTTCTTT CASSLAPGLKNTEAFF
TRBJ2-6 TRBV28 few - TGTGCCAGCAGATTCTCGGGTGGTGGGGCCAACGTCCTGACTTTC CASRFSGGGANVLTF
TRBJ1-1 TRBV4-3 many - TGCGCCAGCAGCCAAGAATGGTTGGTGAACACTGAAGCTTTCTTT CASSQEWLVNTEAFF
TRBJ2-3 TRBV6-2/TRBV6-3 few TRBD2 TGTGCCAGCAGCCACTTACTAGCGGGGAGCACAGATACGCAGTATTTT CASSHLLAGSTDTQYF
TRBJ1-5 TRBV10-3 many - TGTGCCATCAGTGACCGGGAGGGTCAGCCCCAGCATTTT CAISDREGQPQHF
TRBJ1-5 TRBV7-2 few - TGTGCCAGCAGCTTACAGGGTTGGGGCAGTCAGCCCCAGCATTTT CASSLQGWGSQPQHF
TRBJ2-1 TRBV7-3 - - TGTGCCAGCAGCTTAACGGTAGCAGATGAGCAGTTCTTC CASSLTVADEQFF
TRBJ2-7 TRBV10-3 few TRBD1 TGTGCCATCAGTGCCCCCGGGACAGGGGGCTACGAGCAGTACTTC CAISAPGTGGYEQYF
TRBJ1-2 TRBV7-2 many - TGTGCCAGCAGCTTATCCCCAACCGATGACTATGGCTACACCTTC CASSLSPTDDYGYTF
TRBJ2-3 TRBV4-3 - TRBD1 TGCGCCAGCAGCCAAGAAGATTTCGGGACAGGGTGGGCCACAGATACGCAGTATTTT CASSQEDFGTGWATDTQYF
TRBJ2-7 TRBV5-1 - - TGCGCCAGCAGTCCCGGGACGGGACACCAGTACGAGCAGTACTTC CASSPGTGHQYEQYF
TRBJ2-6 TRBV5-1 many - TGCGCCAGCAGCTTGACAAATTCCGGGGCCAACGTCCTGACTTTC CASSLTNSGANVLTF